This TCR beta chain was retrieved from a study of OX40 agonist ivuxolimab in advanced cancers. About the research overall: The drug used for patients, ivuxolimab, was an agonistic anti-OX40 (CD134) antibody. Study-wide findings and caveats: The specificity for antigen of the expanded peripheral T cells was not determined.

V lost 0 bases and J lost 4; bases outside the gene matches: 1. CDR1 is SNHLY and CDR2 is FYNNEI in the germline V gene. This CDR3 is built from 15 residues. This clone was seen once. Its target is not known. The data were produced by immunoSEQ multiplex PCR, yet TCRdb's version contains in-frame clones alone and is incomplete. There are 65,000 to 80,000 clones in the sample; about 90% occur only once, and approximately 10% lies in the top ten. This TCR was recovered from an adult with an advanced solid tumor such as melanoma, head and neck, liver or kidney cancer. The V gene is TRBV2, the J gene TRBJ1-5; the match to TRBD1 covers 9 bases. The material sequenced was CD4+ or CD8+ T cells sorted from blood, taken in a trial of the OX40 agonist ivuxolimab. CDR3 in amino acids: CASSEAGQGNQPQHF. DNA for the CDR3: TGTGCCAGCAGTGAAGCTGGACAGGGGAATCAGCCCCAGCATTTT.